This T cell receptor beta chain came from a study of patients and donors after allogeneic stem cell transplantation. Germline CDR1 reads SGHAT; CDR2 reads FQNNGV. This CDR3 is built from 15 residues. V lost 4 bases to trimming and J lost 0 bases, with 10 bases between them. This clonotype showed up just a few times. Each CDR3 protein gets one entry after TCRdb re-called the RT-PCR reads with MiXCR. This repertoire shows around 200,000 distinct CDR3 sequences, 35% to 45% found once; its top ten account for roughly 12%. The specimen was blood, either unsorted or a sorted T cell fraction (not recorded which). This receptor was identified in a human donor who was either an allogeneic HSCT recipient or a stem cell or donor lymphocyte infusion donor (not recorded which). It is not recorded whose cells these are; they may come from a transplant donor. The rearrangement links TRBV11-2 to TRBJ1-3; D uncertain. CDR3 region: CASSSAGLSGNTIYF. The CDR3 DNA reads as TGTGCCAGCAGCTCCGCAGGTCTCTCTGGAAACACCATATATTTT.